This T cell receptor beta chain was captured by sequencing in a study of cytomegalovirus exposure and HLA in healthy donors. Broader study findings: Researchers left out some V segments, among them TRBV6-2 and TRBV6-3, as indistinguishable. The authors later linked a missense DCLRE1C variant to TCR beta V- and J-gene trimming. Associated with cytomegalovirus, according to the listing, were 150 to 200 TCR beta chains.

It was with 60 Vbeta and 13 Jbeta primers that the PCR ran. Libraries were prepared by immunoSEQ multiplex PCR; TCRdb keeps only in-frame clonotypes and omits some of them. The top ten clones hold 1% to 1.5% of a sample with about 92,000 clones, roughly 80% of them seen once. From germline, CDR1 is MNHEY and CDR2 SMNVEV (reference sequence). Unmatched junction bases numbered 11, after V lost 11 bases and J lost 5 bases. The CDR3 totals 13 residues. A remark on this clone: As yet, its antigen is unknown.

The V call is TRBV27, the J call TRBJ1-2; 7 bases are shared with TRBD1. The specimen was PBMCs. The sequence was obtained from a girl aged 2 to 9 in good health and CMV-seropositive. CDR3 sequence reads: CACKDRDVYGYTF. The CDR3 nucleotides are TGTGCCTGTAAAGACAGGGATGTGTATGGCTACACCTTC.